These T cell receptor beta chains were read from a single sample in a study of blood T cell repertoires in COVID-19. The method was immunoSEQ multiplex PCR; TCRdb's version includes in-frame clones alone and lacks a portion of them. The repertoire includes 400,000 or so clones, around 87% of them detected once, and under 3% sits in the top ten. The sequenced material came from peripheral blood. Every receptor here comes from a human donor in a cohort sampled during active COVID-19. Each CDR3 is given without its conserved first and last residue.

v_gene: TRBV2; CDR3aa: ASSPGTGPYGYT
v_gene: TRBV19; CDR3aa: ASSTPGLVNEQF
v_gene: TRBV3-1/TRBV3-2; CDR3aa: ASSPRTSGSYEQY
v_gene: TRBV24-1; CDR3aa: ATRASVRNEQF
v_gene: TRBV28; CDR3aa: ASRPGGIAGELF
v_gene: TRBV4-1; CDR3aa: ASSQDSVLGEQF
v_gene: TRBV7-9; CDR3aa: ASSPRTDKQGDEQF
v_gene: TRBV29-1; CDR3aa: SVEDLAGPNYGYT
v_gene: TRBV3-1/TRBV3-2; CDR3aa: ASSRDFLRSTEAF
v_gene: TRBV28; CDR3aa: ASSLPSGGAHNGYT
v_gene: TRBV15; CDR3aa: ATSRDLRGLILTYEQY
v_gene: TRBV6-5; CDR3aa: ASSYGSGGTDTQY
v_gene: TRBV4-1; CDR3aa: ASSQEDRSGNTIY
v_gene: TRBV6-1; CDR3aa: ASSTQTDTQY
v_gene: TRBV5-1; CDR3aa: ASSLAPAGTGPFEGGTGELF
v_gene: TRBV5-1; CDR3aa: ASSPANSGATDTQY
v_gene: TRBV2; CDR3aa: ASSEVGHEQF
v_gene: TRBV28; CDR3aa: ASSTTGGNEQY
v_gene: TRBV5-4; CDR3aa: ASSFLGGAPSTDTQY
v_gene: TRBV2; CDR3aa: ATDLGEAGGNEQF
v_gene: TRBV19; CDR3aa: ASSNRAGGPKNIQY
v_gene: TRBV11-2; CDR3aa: ASSLDSLAGVSEQY